This T cell receptor (beta chain) was identified during a study of CD8+CD57+ T cells in acquired aplastic anemia. Template material for TCR beta VDJ and CDR3 profiling consisted of genomic DNA. TCRdb ran MiXCR on the reads and lists one entry per CDR3 protein. The sample consists of some 150,000 distinct CDR3 sequences, about 70% of them appearing once. The CDR3 is 15 residues long. CDR1 SGDLS and CDR2 YYNGEE come from the germline V gene. Trimming stripped 0 bases from V and 2 bases from J, with 10 bases between. The patients chosen for sequencing had shown expansion of CD8+CD57+ cells (detected by flow cytometry). Acquired aplastic anemia of severe grade affected all patients.

J is TRBJ2-3 and V is TRBV9; D ambiguous. The clonotype comes from a human donor with aplastic anemia. The sample taken for sequencing was sorted CD4+, CD8+, or CD8+CD57+ T cells (not recorded which) from PBMCs. The CDR3 reads CASSVEQTVTDTQYF. The CDR3 DNA follows: TGTGCCAGCAGCGTAGAACAGACCGTCACAGATACGCAGTATTTT. Variable domain in full (rest from reference TRBV9 and TRBJ2-3): DSGVTQTPKHLITATGQRVTLRCSPRSGDLSVYWYQQSLDQGLQFLIQYYNGEERAKGNILERFSAQQFPDLHSELNLSSLELGDSALYFCASSVEQTVTDTQYFGPGTRLTVL.